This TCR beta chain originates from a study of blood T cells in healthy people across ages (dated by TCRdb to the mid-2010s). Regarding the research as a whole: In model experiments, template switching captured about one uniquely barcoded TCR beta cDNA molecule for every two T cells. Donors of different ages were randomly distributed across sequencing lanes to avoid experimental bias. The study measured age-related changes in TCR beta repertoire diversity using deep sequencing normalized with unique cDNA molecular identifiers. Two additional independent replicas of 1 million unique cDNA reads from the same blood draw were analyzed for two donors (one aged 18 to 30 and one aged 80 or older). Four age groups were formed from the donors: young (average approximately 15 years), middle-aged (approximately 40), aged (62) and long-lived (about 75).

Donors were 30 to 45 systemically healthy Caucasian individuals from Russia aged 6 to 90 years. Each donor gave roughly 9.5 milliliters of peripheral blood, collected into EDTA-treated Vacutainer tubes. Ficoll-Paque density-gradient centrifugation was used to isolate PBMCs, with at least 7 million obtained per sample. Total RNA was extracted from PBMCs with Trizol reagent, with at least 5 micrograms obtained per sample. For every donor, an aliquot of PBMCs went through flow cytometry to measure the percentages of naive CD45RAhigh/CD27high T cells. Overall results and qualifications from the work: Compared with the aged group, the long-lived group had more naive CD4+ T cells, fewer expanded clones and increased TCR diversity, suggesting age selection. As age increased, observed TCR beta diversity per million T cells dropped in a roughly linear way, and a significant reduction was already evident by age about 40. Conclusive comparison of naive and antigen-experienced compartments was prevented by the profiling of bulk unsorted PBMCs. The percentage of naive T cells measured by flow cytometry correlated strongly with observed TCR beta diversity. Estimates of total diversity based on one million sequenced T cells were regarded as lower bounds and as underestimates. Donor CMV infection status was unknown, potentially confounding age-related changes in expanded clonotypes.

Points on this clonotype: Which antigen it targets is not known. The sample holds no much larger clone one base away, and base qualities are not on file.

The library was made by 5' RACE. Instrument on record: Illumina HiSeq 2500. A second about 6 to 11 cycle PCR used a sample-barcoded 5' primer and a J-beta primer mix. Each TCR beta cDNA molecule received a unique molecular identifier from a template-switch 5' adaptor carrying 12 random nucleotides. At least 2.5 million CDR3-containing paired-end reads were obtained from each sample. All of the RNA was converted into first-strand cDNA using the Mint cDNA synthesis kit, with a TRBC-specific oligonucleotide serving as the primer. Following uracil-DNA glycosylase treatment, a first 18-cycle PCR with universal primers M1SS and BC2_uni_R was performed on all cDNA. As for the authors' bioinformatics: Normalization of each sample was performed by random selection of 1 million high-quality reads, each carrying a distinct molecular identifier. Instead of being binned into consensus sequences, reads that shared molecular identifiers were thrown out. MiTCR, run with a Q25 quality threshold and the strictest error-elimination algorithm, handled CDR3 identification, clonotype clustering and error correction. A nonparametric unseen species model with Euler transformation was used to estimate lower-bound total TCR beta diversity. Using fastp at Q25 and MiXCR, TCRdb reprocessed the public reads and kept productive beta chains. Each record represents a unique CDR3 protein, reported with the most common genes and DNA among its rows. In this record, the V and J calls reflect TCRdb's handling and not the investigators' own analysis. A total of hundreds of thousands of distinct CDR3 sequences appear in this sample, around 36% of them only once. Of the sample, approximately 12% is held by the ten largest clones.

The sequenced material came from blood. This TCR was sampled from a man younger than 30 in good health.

The encoded CDR3 is CSAAYGYPETQYF. The DNA sequence is as follows: TGCAGTGCTGCCTATGGGTATCCGGAGACCCAGTACTTC. The chain is made from TRBV20-1 and TRBJ2-5; the D gene is unclear. Per the germline V gene (reference sequence), DFQATT is the CDR1 and SNEGSKA is the CDR2. The CDR3 has 13 amino acids, counting the end cysteine and phenylalanine. The kept DNA is CDR3 alone, 39 bases in frame from the first base. At the junction V is shortened by 5 bases and J by 5 bases, with 15 bases in between.